This is a list of T cell receptor beta chains from one sample in a study of cytomegalovirus exposure and HLA in healthy donors. The assay was immunoSEQ multiplex PCR, and TCRdb's table has in-frame clones only and misses some. The sample contains 120,000 to 150,000 clones, around 80% of which appear only once. The sequenced sample was PBMCs. Receptors were obtained from a male donor in good health and CMV-seronegative. Each CDR3 is given with its conserved first and last residue. Fields, in order: CDR3 protein, CDR3 DNA, J gene, clone size, V gene, D gene. D genes are given only for firm matches. Expanded clones are given a class, and other clones once, few, many or no size at all.

CASSFHSGRDTKKLFF	TGTGCCAGCAGTTTCCATTCAGGGAGGGATACTAAAAAACTGTTTTTT	TRBJ1-4	few	TRBV6-5	-
CASSRGRYTEAFF	TGTGCCAGTAGTAGGGGGCGCTATACTGAAGCTTTCTTT	TRBJ1-1	-	TRBV19	-
CASSFGLNQPQHF	TGTGCCAGCAGTTTCGGACTCAATCAGCCCCAGCATTTT	TRBJ1-5	-	TRBV27	-
CTNTTENTEAFF	TGCACCAACACCACAGAGAACACTGAAGCTTTCTTT	TRBJ1-1	-	TRBV1	-
CASSFPGLAGANEQFF	TGTGCCAGCAGCTTCCCGGGACTAGCGGGGGCTAATGAGCAGTTCTTC	TRBJ2-1	once	TRBV6-6	TRBD2
CASRSQVTDTQYF	TGCGCCAGCAGGTCGCAGGTCACAGATACGCAGTATTTT	TRBJ2-3	-	TRBV5-1	-
CASSSGQGAYEQYF	TGCGCCAGCAGCTCGGGACAGGGGGCCTACGAGCAGTACTTC	TRBJ2-7	-	TRBV5-1	TRBD1
CASSLIRESYEQYF	TGTGCCAGCAGCCTAATTCGGGAGTCCTACGAGCAGTACTTC	TRBJ2-7	-	TRBV6-1	-
CAITQSLANTGELFF	TGTGCCATCACCCAATCCCTAGCGAACACCGGGGAGCTGTTTTTT	TRBJ2-2	once	TRBV10-3	-
CASSLTSGGASEQFF	TGTGCCAGCAGCTTAACTAGCGGGGGGGCCAGCGAGCAGTTCTTC	TRBJ2-1	-	TRBV7-3	TRBD2
CASSPYGQGDTEAFF	TGCGCCAGCAGCCCCTATGGACAGGGGGACACTGAAGCTTTCTTT	TRBJ1-1	-	TRBV4-3	TRBD1
CASSALRRAGNSPLHF	TGTGCCAGCAGTGCCCTCAGGAGGGCCGGTAATTCACCCCTCCACTTT	TRBJ1-6	-	TRBV28	-
CASSFLRTGGGQPQHF	TGTGCCAGCAGCTTTTTGAGGACGGGAGGAGGTCAGCCCCAGCATTTT	TRBJ1-5	-	TRBV5-8	-
CASSLKGQGNNEQFF	TGTGCCAGCAGCTTAAAGGGACAGGGGAACAATGAGCAGTTCTTC	TRBJ2-1	-	TRBV7-3	TRBD1
CASSQKTSGNTGELFF	TGTGCCAGCAGCCAAAAGACTAGCGGGAACACCGGGGAGCTGTTTTTT	TRBJ2-2	-	TRBV11-1	TRBD2
CASSEWLGEPNYGYTF	TGTGCCAGCAGTGAATGGTTAGGAGAGCCTAACTATGGCTACACCTTC	TRBJ1-2	-	TRBV6-1	-
CASSPGSVNEQFF	TGTGCCAGCAGTCCCGGGTCGGTCAATGAGCAGTTCTTC	TRBJ2-1	once	TRBV28	-
CASSVGQNYGYTF	TGTGCCAGCAGTGTAGGACAGAACTATGGCTACACCTTC	TRBJ1-2	-	TRBV2	-
CASSFTVSPLYLAKNIQYF	TGTGCCAGCAGCTTTACGGTCTCACCGCTTTATCTAGCCAAAAACATTCAGTACTTC	TRBJ2-4	-	TRBV7-9	-
CASSVEAGRGFGYTF	TGTGCCAGCAGCGTAGAGGCAGGACGAGGGTTTGGCTACACCTTC	TRBJ1-2	-	TRBV9	-
CATNEFPRTGELFF	TGTGCCACCAATGAATTCCCTCGGACCGGGGAGCTGTTTTTT	TRBJ2-2	-	TRBV15	-
CASSPTSGAGFGEQYF	TGCGCCAGCAGCCCCACCTCGGGAGCGGGATTCGGCGAGCAGTACTTC	TRBJ2-7	-	TRBV5-1	TRBD2
CSASGEFPAFF	TGCAGTGCTAGTGGAGAGTTCCCAGCTTTCTTT	TRBJ1-1	-	TRBV20-1	-
CASSFQDGGWSEAFF	TGTGCCAGCAGCTTCCAAGACGGGGGTTGGAGTGAAGCTTTCTTT	TRBJ1-1	-	TRBV7-9	-
CASSTETGYFVQAFF	TGTGCCAGCAGCACCGAGACAGGGTACTTCGTCCAAGCTTTCTTT	TRBJ1-1	-	TRBV7-6	TRBD1
CASSTTTQGNTEAFF	TGCGCCAGCTCCACTACTACCCAGGGGAACACTGAAGCTTTCTTT	TRBJ1-1	-	TRBV5-1	-
CASSLSGGLLPYEQYF	TGTGCCAGCAGCTTGTCGGGGGGGTTGCTACCCTACGAGCAGTACTTC	TRBJ2-7	-	TRBV7-2	TRBD2
CASSFDRFGYTF	TGTGCCAGCAGCTTTGACAGGTTTGGCTACACCTTC	TRBJ1-2	-	TRBV5-4	-
CSANRGNEQFF	TGCAGTGCTAACAGGGGGAATGAGCAGTTCTTC	TRBJ2-1	-	TRBV20-1	TRBD1
CASSLAAPDTQYF	TGTGCCAGCAGTTTAGCGGCCCCAGATACGCAGTATTTT	TRBJ2-3	-	TRBV27	-
CASRRDSSSGNTIYF	TGTGCCAGCAGGAGAGACAGCAGCTCTGGAAACACCATATATTTT	TRBJ1-3	-	TRBV6-4	-
CASSLPVAGSYEQYF	TGTGCCAGCAGCCTCCCAGTGGCGGGCTCCTACGAGCAGTACTTC	TRBJ2-7	few	TRBV5-8	-
CASSPNSGGSNTQYF	TGTGCCAGCAGCCCCAATAGCGGGGGCTCCAATACGCAGTATTTT	TRBJ2-3	-	TRBV2	TRBD2
CSVISQGDEQYF	TGCAGCGTTATCTCACAGGGAGACGAGCAGTACTTC	TRBJ2-7	-	TRBV29-1	-
CASSEASLNTGEQYF	TGTGCCAGCAGTGAAGCCTCCCTGAACACGGGTGAGCAGTACTTC	TRBJ2-5	-	TRBV2	-
CASSLVAGVYDEQYF	TGTGCCAGCAGTTTGGTGGCGGGGGTGTATGACGAGCAGTACTTC	TRBJ2-7	-	TRBV28	TRBD2
CASSLDRGAAYEQYF	TGTGCCAGCAGTTTAGACCGGGGGGCGGCCTACGAGCAGTACTTC	TRBJ2-7	-	TRBV27	-
CASSLSGYLNYGYTF	TGTGCCAGCAGTTTGAGTGGTTACTTAAACTATGGCTACACCTTC	TRBJ1-2	-	TRBV28	-
CASSFGQGARETQYF	TGTGCCAGCAGCTTTGGACAGGGGGCTAGAGAGACCCAGTACTTC	TRBJ2-5	-	TRBV5-5	TRBD1
CATSRGKGQTYTEAFF	TGTGCCACCAGCAGAGGGAAAGGACAGACCTACACTGAAGCTTTCTTT	TRBJ1-1	-	TRBV15	-
CASRGDSVTVEQYF	TGTGCCAGCAGGGGGGACAGCGTAACTGTCGAGCAGTACTTC	TRBJ2-7	-	TRBV11-2	TRBD1
CASSLGGTGGNQPQHF	TGTGCCAGCAGCTTAGGCGGGACAGGGGGCAATCAGCCCCAGCATTTT	TRBJ1-5	-	TRBV11-2	TRBD1
CASSPSQGAWTGELFF	TGTGCCAGCTCACCATCCCAGGGGGCATGGACCGGGGAGCTGTTTTTT	TRBJ2-2	-	TRBV18	TRBD1
CASSPRRNSGPQHF	TGTGCCAGCAGCCCCAGACGGAACTCGGGACCCCAGCATTTT	TRBJ1-5	-	TRBV7-9	-
CASSGGTEQFF	TGTGCCAGCAGCGGAGGGACTGAGCAGTTCTTC	TRBJ2-1	-	TRBV7-9	-
CASSPGTGRNSPLHF	TGCGCCAGCAGCCCAGGGACAGGACGGAATTCACCCCTCCACTTT	TRBJ1-6	-	TRBV5-1	TRBD1